The 13 T cell receptor beta chains in this list originate from one sample, sequenced in a study of T cell changes during pregnancy in multiple sclerosis. Repertoires were generated with immunoSEQ multiplex PCR, while TCRdb's copy carries only in-frame clones and drops some. The data contain roughly 38,000 clones, about nine tenths of them singletons. The source material was CD8+ T cells from peripheral blood mononuclear cells, sampled in the first trimester of pregnancy. The receptors stem from a female donor with multiple sclerosis, enrolled in a pregnancy study.

This clone was counted once. The chain links TRBV6-1 to TRBJ2-7; 8 nucleotides align to TRBD1. The CDR3 totals 14 residues. The germline CDR1 and CDR2 sequences are MNHNS and SASEGT. V trimming: 5 bases; J trimming: 2 bases; junction bases outside the gene matches: 5. CDR3 coding DNA: TGTGCCAGCAGTCCTAGACAGGGGACCTACGAGCAGTACTTC. It translates to CASSPRQGTYEQYF.

The chain employs TRBV7-9 and TRBJ2-7; D might be TRBD2 (6 bases). Germline V CDR1 and CDR2: SEHNR, FQNEAQ (reference sequence). The V and J ends lost 10 bases and 3 bases respectively, with 13 bases between them. The CDR3 is made up of 12 amino acids. For the CDR3, the DNA is TGTGCCACCCTTCACGGGGGCTACGAGCAGTACTTC. It translates to CATLHGGYEQYF.

CDR3 sequence (DNA): TGTGCCAGCAGCTTACGGGGGAAACAGCCAGCCTCCTACGAGCAGTACTTC. It is translated as CASSLRGKQPASYEQYF. The V call is TRBV7-9, the J call TRBJ2-7, with TRBD2 as a possible D gene (6 bases). V lost 2 bases and J lost 0, with 17 bases in between. This CDR3 region has 17 residues. Per germline, CDR1 SEHNR and CDR2 FQNEAQ (reference sequence).

The J gene is TRBJ2-3, the V gene TRBV19; tentatively, D is TRBD1 (6 bases). The CDR3 spans 15 residues. Trimming shortened V by 1 base and J by 3 bases, and 11 bases separated the two germline ends. Germline loops: CDR1 LNHDA, CDR2 SQIVND (reference sequence). CDR3 in amino acids: CASSIGPRGTDTQYF. Here the CDR3 DNA reads TGTGCCAGTAGTATAGGTCCCAGGGGTACAGATACGCAGTATTTT.

The chain carries TRBV27 and TRBJ2-7; 7 nucleotides line up with TRBD1. Germline V gene data show CDR1 as MNHEY and CDR2 as SMNVEV (reference sequence). V gave up 6 bases and J gave up 4 bases; unmatched junction bases: 6. The CDR3 covers 13 residues. The CDR3 here is CASSPDRPYEQYF. CDR3 DNA: TGTGCCAGCAGCCCGGACAGGCCATACGAGCAGTACTTC.

The chain combines TRBV5-1 with TRBJ2-7; no clear D. Germline assignment: CDR1 SGHRS and CDR2 YFSETQ. V was pared by 4 bases and J by 1 base, with 9 bases between. The CDR3 runs to 13 residues. Here the CDR3 reads CASSPALSYEQYF. CDR3 nucleotides: TGCGCCAGCAGCCCCGCCCTATCCTACGAGCAGTACTTC.

The chain employs TRBV5-6 and TRBJ2-7; D call uncertain. CDR3 length equals 12 residues. Germline values: CDR1 SGHDT, CDR2 YYEEEE. Trimming pared 3 bases from V and 5 bases from J, leaving 9 bases between. The DNA of the CDR3 is TGTGCCAGCAGCTACGAGGAACACGAGCAGTACTTC. It yields the protein CASSYEEHEQYF. Variable domain in full (rest from reference TRBV5-6 and TRBJ2-7): DAGVTQSPTHLIKTRGQQVTLRCSPKSGHDTVSWYQQALGQGPQFIFQYYEEEERQRGNFPDRFSGHQFPNYSSELNVNALLLGDSALYLCASSYEEHEQYFGPGTRLTVT.

The chain uses TRBV9 and TRBJ1-3, with no clear D. Germline V gene data show CDR1 as SGDLS and CDR2 as YYNGEE. V was shortened by 3 bases and J by 8 bases, with 12 bases between the two germline ends. The CDR3 has 13 amino acids. The DNA of the CDR3 is TGTGCCAGCAGCGCCCGCCGGGTGGACACCATATATTTT. Its protein is CASSARRVDTIYF.

The chain uses TRBV7-6 and TRBJ2-1; 9 bases map to TRBD2. The CDR3 is made up of 17 amino acids. Germline V lookup: CDR1 SGHVS, CDR2 FNYEAQ. V was clipped by 5 bases and J by 2 bases; unmatched bases: 10. In DNA form, the CDR3 reads TGTGCCAGCAGCACCGACTGGGGCGGGGGGGCCTACAATGAGCAGTTCTTC. Translated, it gives CASSTDWGGGAYNEQFF.

In its sample, this clone was seen once. The CDR3 region is CASSEQTDSYEQYF. DNA of the CDR3: TGTGCCAGCAGTGAACAGACAGATTCCTACGAGCAGTACTTC. This rearrangement joins TRBV2 to TRBJ2-7; D might be TRBD1 (5 bases). Trimming removed 2 bases at V and 1 base at J, with 9 bases between. CDR1 is SNHLY and CDR2 is FYNNEI in the germline V gene. CDR3 length equals 14 residues.

This clone was recorded once. V is TRBV25-1 and J is TRBJ2-7; D gene unclear. Trimming took 3 bases from V and 3 from J, leaving 3 bases between them. The CDR3 spans 11 residues. Germline CDR1 is MGHDK and CDR2 is SYGVNS. The CDR3 is CASSDSYEQYF. The CDR3 region has the DNA TGTGCCAGCAGTGACAGCTACGAGCAGTACTTC.

The chain combines TRBV7-3 with TRBJ2-3, with a weak D call TRBD1 (5 bases). This CDR3 spans 15 amino acids. Germline lookup yields CDR1 SGHTA and CDR2 FQGTGA. Deletions cut 0 bases from V and 6 bases from J, with 13 bases between. This CDR3 reads CASSLTGPRPDTQYF. The CDR3 DNA is TGTGCCAGCAGCTTAACGGGGCCCCGTCCTGATACGCAGTATTTT.

The rearrangement joins TRBV2 to TRBJ2-4; 9 bases agree with TRBD1. The J segment lost 7 bases and the V segment lost 5 bases, leaving 12 bases of the junction unmatched. This CDR3 has 16 residues. Germline assignment: CDR1 SNHLY and CDR2 FYNNEI. This chain's CDR3 is CASSNNRGRGENIQYF. CDR3 coding DNA: TGTGCCAGCAGTAATAACAGGGGGCGCGGGGAGAACATTCAGTACTTC. Using reference TRBV2 and TRBJ2-4 for the parts outside the CDR3, the full variable domain is EPEVTQTPSHQVTQMGQEVILRCVPISNHLYFYWYRQILGQKVEFLVSFYNNEISEKSEIFDDQFSVERPDGSNFTLKIRSTKLEDSAMYFCASSNNRGRGENIQYFGAGTRLSVL.